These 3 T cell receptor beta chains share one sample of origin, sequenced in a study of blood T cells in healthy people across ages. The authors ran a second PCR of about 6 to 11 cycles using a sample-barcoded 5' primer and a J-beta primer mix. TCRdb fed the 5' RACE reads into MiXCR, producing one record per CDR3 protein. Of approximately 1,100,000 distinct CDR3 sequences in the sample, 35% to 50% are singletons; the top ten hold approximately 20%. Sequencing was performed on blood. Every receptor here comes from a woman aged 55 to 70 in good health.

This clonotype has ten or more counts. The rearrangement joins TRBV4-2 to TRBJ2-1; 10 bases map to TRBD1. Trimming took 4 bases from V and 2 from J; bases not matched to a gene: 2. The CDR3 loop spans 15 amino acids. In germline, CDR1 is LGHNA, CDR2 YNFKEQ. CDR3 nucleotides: TGTGCCAGCAGCCCCGGGACAGGGGCCTACAATGAGCAGTTCTTC. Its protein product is CASSPGTGAYNEQFF.

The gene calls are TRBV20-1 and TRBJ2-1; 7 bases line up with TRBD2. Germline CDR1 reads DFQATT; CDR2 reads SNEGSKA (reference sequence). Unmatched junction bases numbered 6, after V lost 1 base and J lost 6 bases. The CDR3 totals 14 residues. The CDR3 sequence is CSARALGGINEQFF. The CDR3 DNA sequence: TGCAGTGCTAGAGCTTTGGGGGGGATCAATGAGCAGTTCTTC.

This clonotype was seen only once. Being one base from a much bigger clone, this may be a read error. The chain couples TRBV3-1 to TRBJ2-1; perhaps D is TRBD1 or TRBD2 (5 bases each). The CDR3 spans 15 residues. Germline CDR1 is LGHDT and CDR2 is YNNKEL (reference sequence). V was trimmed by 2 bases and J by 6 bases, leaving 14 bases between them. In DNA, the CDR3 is TGTGCCAGCAGCCAAAGAGGGGTTGGCAGCAATGAGCAGTTCTTC. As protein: CASSQRGVGSNEQFF.